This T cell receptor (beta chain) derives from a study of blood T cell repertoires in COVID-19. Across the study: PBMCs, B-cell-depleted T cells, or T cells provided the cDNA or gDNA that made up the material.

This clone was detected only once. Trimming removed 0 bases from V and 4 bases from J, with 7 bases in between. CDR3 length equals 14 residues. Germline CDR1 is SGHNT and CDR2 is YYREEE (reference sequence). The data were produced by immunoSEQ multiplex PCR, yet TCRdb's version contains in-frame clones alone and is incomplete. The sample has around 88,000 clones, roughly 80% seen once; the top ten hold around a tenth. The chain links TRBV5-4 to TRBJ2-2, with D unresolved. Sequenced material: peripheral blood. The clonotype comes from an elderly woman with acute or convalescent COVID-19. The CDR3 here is CASSLELFTGELFF. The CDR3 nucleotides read TGTGCCAGCAGCTTGGAACTATTCACCGGGGAGCTGTTTTTT.